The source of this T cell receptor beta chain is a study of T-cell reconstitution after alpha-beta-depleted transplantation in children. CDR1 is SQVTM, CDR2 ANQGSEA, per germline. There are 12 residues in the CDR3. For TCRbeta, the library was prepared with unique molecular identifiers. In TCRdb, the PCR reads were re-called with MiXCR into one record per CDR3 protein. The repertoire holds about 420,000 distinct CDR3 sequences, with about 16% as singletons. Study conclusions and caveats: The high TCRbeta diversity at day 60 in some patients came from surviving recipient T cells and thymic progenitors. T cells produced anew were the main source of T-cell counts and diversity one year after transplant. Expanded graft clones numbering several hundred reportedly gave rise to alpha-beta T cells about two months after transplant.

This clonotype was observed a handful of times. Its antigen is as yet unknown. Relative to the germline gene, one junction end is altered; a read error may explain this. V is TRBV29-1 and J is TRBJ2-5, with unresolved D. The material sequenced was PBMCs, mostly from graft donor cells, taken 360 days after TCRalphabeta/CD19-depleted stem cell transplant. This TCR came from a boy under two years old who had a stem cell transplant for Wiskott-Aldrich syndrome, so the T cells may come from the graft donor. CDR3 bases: TGCAGCGTTGTGCCTGGGGAAGAGACCCAGCACTTC. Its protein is CSVVPGEETQHF.